Below, 24 T cell receptor beta chains from the same sample are listed, as sequenced in a study of T cells in Graves' hyperthyroidism and ophthalmopathy. Amplification yielded TCR beta CDR3 regions, with RNA transcripts as the source. A set of HTBI primers served as the primers for a first-round RT-PCR of the TCR CDR3. TCRdb recomputed calls from the multiplex PCR reads with MiXCR, one row per CDR3 protein. The sample shows about 96,000 distinct CDR3 sequences, 51% of them seen only once. The material sequenced was blood. The receptor set was obtained from a woman aged 40 to 50 with Graves' hyperthyroidism.

The V gene is TRBV7-2, the J gene TRBJ2-2; 11 bases match TRBD2. The germline gives CDR1 SGHTA, CDR2 FQGNSA. This CDR3 has 17 amino acids. V was pared by 5 bases and J by 2 bases, with 7 bases of the junction left unmatched. The CDR3 loop reads CASSHRLAGPNTGELFF. The CDR3 bases are TGTGCCAGCAGCCACAGACTAGCGGGGCCTAACACCGGGGAGCTGTTTTTT.

This clonotype was observed at least ten times. J is TRBJ1-2 and V is TRBV5-6; D is unclear. The V and J ends lost 2 bases and 8 bases respectively, with 10 bases between them. This CDR3 has 12 residues. Germline V lookup: CDR1 SGHDT, CDR2 YYEEEE. CDR3 sequence reads: CASSLGKGGYTF. CDR3 nucleotides: TGTGCCAGCAGCTTAGGCAAAGGGGGCTACACCTTC.

The chain couples TRBV5-1 to TRBJ2-5; weak D call: TRBD2 (7 bases). CDR3 size: 16 residues. From germline, CDR1 is SGHRS and CDR2 YFSETQ. Trimming removed 4 bases at V and 4 bases at J, with 20 bases between. The CDR3 nucleotides read TGCGCCAGCAGCATGCGGGGGCCGGGGGATGCAGAGACCCAGTACTTC. This translates into CASSMRGPGDAETQYF.

The rearrangement links TRBV7-9 to TRBJ2-2; D is unclear. Trimming removed 4 bases from V and 7 bases from J, with 16 bases in between. The germline gives CDR1 SEHNR, CDR2 FQNEAQ (reference sequence). This CDR3 spans 15 amino acids. CDR3 DNA sequence: TGTGCCAGCAGCTCTACCCTAGTCGGTCGCGGGGAGCTGTTTTTT. Protein: CASSSTLVGRGELFF.

This clonotype was observed at least ten times. The V and J genes are TRBV5-1 and TRBJ1-1, with D perhaps TRBD1 (6 bases). Trimming left V 7 bases short and J 5 bases short, with 15 bases between. Germline V gene sequence: CDR1 SGHRS, CDR2 YFSETQ. The CDR3 loop spans 13 amino acids. Here the CDR3 reads CASGLQGVTEAFF. In DNA, the CDR3 is TGCGCCAGCGGGTTACAGGGTGTGACTGAAGCTTTCTTT.

About this clonotype: This may be a read error: a much more frequent sequence differs by one nucleotide. The chain is built from TRBV6-5 and TRBJ2-5; 14 bases are shared with TRBD2. The J call is doubtful: the DNA matches TRBJ2-7 better. Germline CDR1 and CDR2: MNHEY and SVGAGI. This CDR3 contains 15 residues. CDR3 sequence (DNA): TGTGCCAGCAGTTACGGGACTAGCGGGAGTTACGAGCAGTACTTC. Translated: CASSYGTSGSYEQYF.

The gene calls are TRBV15 and TRBJ2-5; 9 nucleotides line up with TRBD1. Germline CDR1 and CDR2: LNHNV and YYDKDF (reference sequence). The V gene end was trimmed by 3 bases and the J gene end by 1 base; junction bases not matched to a gene: 3. This CDR3 has 15 residues. The CDR3 nucleotides are TGTGCCACCAGCAGCTTACAGGGGGCCCAAGAGACCCAGTACTTC. Residues: CATSSLQGAQETQYF.

The V and J genes are TRBV2 and TRBJ2-7, with 9 bases fitting TRBD1. The V gene's germline CDR1 is SNHLY and CDR2 FYNNEI. The CDR3 sequence is 14 residues long. With 6 bases clipped from V and 4 bases from J, the junction kept 7 bases outside the gene matches. This CDR3 reads CASRAGTGLYEQYF. The CDR3 DNA sequence: TGTGCCAGCAGAGCCGGGACAGGGTTGTACGAGCAGTACTTC. The whole variable domain, filled in from reference TRBV2 and TRBJ2-7, reads EPEVTQTPSHQVTQMGQEVILRCVPISNHLYFYWYRQILGQKVEFLVSFYNNEISEKSEIFDDQFSVERPDGSNFTLKIRSTKLEDSAMYFCASRAGTGLYEQYFGPGTRLTVT.

The chain has TRBV7-8 and TRBJ1-2; D call uncertain. CDR3 length equals 14 residues. Germline CDR1 is SGHVS and CDR2 is FQNEAQ. The V gene lost 7 bases and the J gene lost 3 bases, with 15 bases spanning the gap. The CDR3 DNA reads TGTGCCAGCACCTTTAGCGGGCAGCACTATGGCTACACCTTC. Its translation: CASTFSGQHYGYTF. Full variable domain (missing parts from reference TRBV7-8 and TRBJ1-2): GAGVSQSPRYKVAKRGQDVALRCDPISGHVSLFWYQQALGQGPEFLTYFQNEAQLDKSGLPSDRFFAERPEGSVSTLKIQRTQQEDSAVYLCASTFSGQHYGYTFGSGTRLTVV.

This clonotype was observed a handful of times. The chain combines TRBV7-9 with TRBJ2-5, with a weak D call TRBD2 (5 bases). CDR1 and CDR2 (germline): SEHNR, FQNEAQ (reference sequence). Trimming removed 5 bases from V and 5 bases from J, with 12 bases in between. The CDR3 extends over 13 amino acids. In DNA, the CDR3 is TGTGCCAGCAGCGAGGCGGGTGGGGAGACCCAGTACTTC. It translates to CASSEAGGETQYF.

The chain uses TRBV25-1 and TRBJ1-2, with 10 bases matching TRBD1. J gave up 2 bases and V 7 bases, and 4 bases lay outside the gene matches. Germline V gene lookup returns CDR1 MGHDK and CDR2 SYGVNS. This CDR3 has 14 residues. Here the CDR3 reads CASKDRGRNYGYTF. CDR3 nucleotide sequence: TGTGCCAGCAAAGACAGGGGGCGGAACTATGGCTACACCTTC.

In its sample, this clonotype was seen many times. This chain connects TRBV20-1 to TRBJ2-5; D is uncertain. This CDR3 is built from 13 residues. Germline V gene sequence: CDR1 DFQATT, CDR2 SNEGSKA (reference sequence). V was trimmed by 6 bases and J by 4 bases, leaving 15 bases between them. CDR3 bases: TGCAGTGCCCGGGCGGCGGCCGTAGAGACCCAGTACTTC. Translating gives CSARAAAVETQYF.

The rearrangement joins TRBV10-3 to TRBJ2-3; D is ambiguous. CDR3 size: 13 residues. Germline CDR1 reads ENHRY; CDR2 reads SYGVKD. V gave up 5 bases and J gave up 2 bases, with 8 bases separating them. The CDR3 protein is CAISHADTDTQYF. CDR3 DNA: TGTGCCATCAGTCACGCTGACACAGATACGCAGTATTTT.

This chain uses TRBV29-1 with TRBJ1-2; 10 bases are a match to TRBD1. CDR3 size: 13 residues. Looked up from germline, CDR1 is SQVTM and CDR2 is ANQGSEA. Trimming cost V 8 bases and J 8 bases; bases outside gene matches: 11. The DNA of the CDR3 is TGCAGCCCCTACACCGGGACAGGGGAGGGCTACACCTTC. Translation: CSPYTGTGEGYTF. Using reference TRBV29-1 and TRBJ1-2 for the parts outside the CDR3, the full variable domain is SAVISQKPSRDICQRGTSLTIQCQVDSQVTMMFWYRQQPGQSLTLIATANQGSEATYESGFVIDKFPISRPNLTFSTLTVSNMSPEDSSIYLCSPYTGTGEGYTFGSGTRLTVV.

This clonotype was seen at least ten times. The chain has TRBV12-3 or TRBV12-4 and TRBJ1-2; 7 bases are shared with TRBD1. Losses at the gene ends were 7 bases for V and 4 bases for J; bases not matched to a gene: 9. The CDR3 loop spans 14 amino acids. The CDR3 protein is CASTRDRFTYGYTF. CDR3 in DNA: TGTGCCAGCACCAGGGACAGATTTACCTATGGCTACACCTTC.

Comments on this clonotype: One end of the junction varies from germline; a read error may be responsible. The chain carries TRBV9 and TRBJ1-4, with D possibly TRBD1 on 6 matching bases. The CDR3 runs to 17 residues. In germline, CDR1 is SGDLS, CDR2 YYNGEE. Here the CDR3 DNA reads TGTGCCAGCAGCTCCCCAGCGGGGGCAGGGAGAGAGGAAGAACTGTCTTTT. Its translation is CASSSPAGAGREEELSF.

The J gene is TRBJ1-5, the V gene TRBV19, with D maybe TRBD1 (5 bases). This CDR3 has 13 amino acids. Trimming shortened V by 7 bases and J by 3 bases, and 10 bases separated the two germline ends. Germline lookup yields CDR1 LNHDA and CDR2 SQIVND (reference sequence). In nucleotides, the CDR3 is TGTGCCAGTACAGGGTACCTCAATCAGCCCCAGCATTTT. Translated: CASTGYLNQPQHF. Together with reference TRBV19 and TRBJ1-5, the CDR3 gives the full variable domain: DGGITQSPKYLFRKEGQNVTLSCEQNLNHDAMYWYRQDPGQGLRLIYYSQIVNDFQKGDIAEGYSVSREKKESFPLTVTSAQKNPTAFYLCASTGYLNQPQHFGDGTRLSIL.

This clonotype appeared a few times. The V and J genes are TRBV11-3 and TRBJ2-5; D is ambiguous. Germline V CDR1 and CDR2: SGHNT, YENEEA. The CDR3 is 13 amino acids. V was shortened by 1 base and J by 3 bases, with 6 bases between the two germline ends. The CDR3 DNA reads TGTGCCAGCAGCTTAGGGGCAGAAGAGACCCAGTACTTC. Its translation: CASSLGAEETQYF.

This clonotype was detected many times. V and J are TRBV7-2 and TRBJ1-5, with D unclear. Germline assignment: CDR1 SGHTA and CDR2 FQGNSA. This CDR3 has 12 amino acids. V was cut by 6 bases and J by 3 bases, with 6 bases left in between. CDR3 nucleotides: TGTGCCAGCAGTTTCCACAATCAGCCCCAGCATTTT. Protein: CASSFHNQPQHF.

With regard to this clonotype: One end of the junction does not line up with germline, which may come from a read error. The chain recombines TRBV7-3 with TRBJ2-7, with D maybe TRBD1 (5 bases). This CDR3 contains 13 residues. Germline-derived CDR1 and CDR2 are SGHTA and FQGTGA. The CDR3, as DNA: TGTGCCAGCGGCTTAGGCAGGGTCCACGAGCAGTACTTC. It yields the protein CASGLGRVHEQYF.

Details on this clonotype: A much larger clone differs by one base, so this may be a read error. The V gene is TRBV7-2, the J gene TRBJ2-2, with 8 bases aligning to TRBD1. The CDR3 runs to 15 residues. Germline CDR1 and CDR2: SGHTA and FQGNSA. DNA of the CDR3: TGCACCAGCAGCTTGGGACAGGTGGTCCCCGGGGAGCTGTTTTTT. Amino acid sequence: CTSSLGQVVPGELFF. Drawing the rest from reference TRBV7-2 and TRBJ2-2, the complete variable domain is GAGVSQSPSNKVTEKGKDVELRCDPISGHTALYWYRQSLGQGLEFLIYFQGNSAPDKSGLPSDRFSAERTGGSVSTLTIQRTQQEDSAVYLCTSSLGQVVPGELFFGEGSRLTVL.

This clonotype was observed a few times. The CDR3 region is CSLGQDLYGYTF. Written as DNA, the CDR3 is TGCAGCTTGGGGCAGGATCTCTATGGCTACACCTTC. The chain couples TRBV20-1 to TRBJ1-2, with D possibly matching TRBD1 (5 bases). CDR1 is DFQATT, CDR2 SNEGSKA, per germline (reference sequence). This CDR3 comprises 12 residues.

The sample holds many counts of this clonotype. This rearrangement joins TRBV5-1 to TRBJ1-1; weak D call: TRBD1 (5 bases). The germline V gene has CDR1 SGHRS and CDR2 YFSETQ. The CDR3 length is 13 residues. V shed 4 bases and J shed 6 bases, with 13 bases lying between them. CDR3 amino acids: CASSLQEVAEAFF. As DNA, the CDR3 is TGCGCCAGCAGCCTACAGGAGGTAGCTGAAGCTTTCTTT.

The chain combines TRBV7-9 with TRBJ2-5; 7 nucleotides align to TRBD2. Germline lookup yields CDR1 SEHNR and CDR2 FQNEAQ (reference sequence). CDR3 length equals 15 residues. Unmatched junction bases numbered 16, after V lost 6 bases and J lost 9 bases. CDR3 in DNA: TGTGCCAGCAGTTTGGGCGGGGGTAATGGGCAGCCCCAGTACTTC. It translates to CASSLGGGNGQPQYF.